This is a list of T cell receptor beta chains from one sample in a study of T-cell reconstitution after alpha-beta-depleted transplantation in children. TCRdb re-called the PCR reads through MiXCR, storing one row per CDR3 protein. Among roughly 300,000 distinct CDR3 sequences listed, roughly 10% were seen once. Here the sequenced sample was peripheral blood, taken 180 days after TCRalphabeta/CD19-depleted stem cell transplant. The receptors come from a male patient under 10 years old who had a stem cell transplant for chronic granulomatous disease, so the T cells may come from the graft donor. Both conserved end residues are part of each CDR3. The D gene is left open where the match is weak. Some rows have no size entry. The others give once, few or many, or a class for an expanded clone.

D gene | clone size | J gene | V gene | CDR3 DNA | CDR3 protein
- | many | TRBJ2-2 | TRBV19 | TGTGCCAGTAGTATGGAGGGGTACACCGGGGAGCTGTTTTTT | CASSMEGYTGELFF
- | many | TRBJ2-1 | TRBV7-9 | TGTGCCAGCAGCTTTGGCGGGCCCGGGGATGAGCAGTTCTTC | CASSFGGPGDEQFF
TRBD1 | many | TRBJ2-2 | TRBV7-9 | TGTGCCAGCAGCCCGACAGGGAAGGCCGGGGAGCTGTTTTTT | CASSPTGKAGELFF
TRBD2 | - | TRBJ2-5 | TRBV5-1 | TGCGCCAGCAGCCCCCCGGGACTAGCGGGGATCCAAGAGACCCAGTACTTC | CASSPPGLAGIQETQYF
TRBD2 | many | TRBJ2-7 | TRBV12-3/TRBV12-4 | TGTGCCACCCAAGCGGGACGGTCCTACGAGCAGTACTTC | CATQAGRSYEQYF
- | many | TRBJ2-3 | TRBV14 | TGTGCCAGCAGCCAAGATTGGTTACCGGGAGCGGACACAGATACGCAGTATTTT | CASSQDWLPGADTDTQYF
- | many | TRBJ2-1 | TRBV19 | TGTGCCAGTAGTATAGTCGATGAGCAGTTCTTC | CASSIVDEQFF
- | many | TRBJ2-1 | TRBV28 | TGTGCCATCTTACCGGGACAAGGTACGGGTGAGCAGTTCTTC | CAILPGQGTGEQFF
TRBD2 | many | TRBJ2-2 | TRBV24-1 | TGTGCCACCAGGGGTCCGGGAGGGCCCACCGGGGAGCTGTTTTTT | CATRGPGGPTGELFF
TRBD2 | many | TRBJ2-5 | TRBV5-1 | TGCGCCAGCAGTCGGCTAGCGGGGGAGAGAGAGACCCAGTACTTC | CASSRLAGERETQYF
TRBD1 | many | TRBJ2-5 | TRBV20-1 | TGCAGTGCGAACAGGGGCCCCCCACAAGAGACCCAGTACTTC | CSANRGPPQETQYF
- | many | TRBJ2-5 | TRBV5-1 | TGCGCCAGCAGCCTCATCGGACAGAGGCTTGGGGAGACCCAGTACTTC | CASSLIGQRLGETQYF
TRBD1 | few | TRBJ1-1 | TRBV14 | TGTGCCACAGCCAGGAGGACAGGGGGCTACACTGAAGCTTTCTTT | CATARRTGGYTEAFF
TRBD2 | few | TRBJ2-7 | TRBV6-1 | TGTGCCAGCAGTGATTTAGCGGGAGGAACCTACGAGCAGTACTTC | CASSDLAGGTYEQYF
- | many | TRBJ1-5 | TRBV12-3/TRBV12-4 | TGTGCCAGCCGTACTTCTCTCAATCAGCCCCAGCATTTT | CASRTSLNQPQHF
- | many | TRBJ2-6 | TRBV7-3 | TGTGCCAGCAGCTTAAGACGACCAGGGGGGGGTCGTGTTTCCGGGGCCAACGTCCTGACTTTC | CASSLRRPGGGRVSGANVLTF
- | - | TRBJ2-5 | TRBV15 | TGTGCCACCAGCAGAGATCTGGCAGGAGGGGTGGAGACCCAGAACTTC | CATSRDLAGGVETQNF
TRBD2 | many | TRBJ2-7 | TRBV20-1 | TGCAGTGCTCTACGACTAGCGGGAGCCTACGAGCAGTACTTC | CSALRLAGAYEQYF
- | many | TRBJ2-1 | TRBV11-2 | TGTGCCAGCAGCTCACGTATGGGTACCCAGGAGCAGTTCTTC | CASSSRMGTQEQFF
- | many | TRBJ1-1 | TRBV7-8 | TGTGCCAGCAGCGCTAAACAGGAACGGACTGAAGCTTTCTTT | CASSAKQERTEAFF
- | many | TRBJ2-5 | TRBV11-2 | TGTGCCAGCAGCTTAGACCCGGTAGGGCCACCTCAAGAGACCCAGTACTTC | CASSLDPVGPPQETQYF
TRBD2 | many | TRBJ2-1 | TRBV6-1 | TGTGCCAGCAGTATAGCGGGAGGGAGCTACAATGAGCAGTTCTTC | CASSIAGGSYNEQFF
- | many | TRBJ1-1 | TRBV5-1 | TGCGCCAGCAGCTTGGCCGGTAGTGTCTTGAGCACTGAAGCTTTCTTT | CASSLAGSVLSTEAFF
- | - | TRBJ2-2 | TRBV7-8 | TGTGCCAGCAGCTTAGTGCTTCAGGGGCCCGCGAACACCGGGGAGCTGTTTTTT | CASSLVLQGPANTGELFF
- | many | TRBJ1-5 | TRBV6-1 | TGTGCCAGCAGGCTAGACAGAAGCAATCAGCCCCAGCATTTT | CASRLDRSNQPQHF
- | many | TRBJ1-1 | TRBV29-1 | TGCAGCGTTGAAGGACGGGGGGATGGAGCTTTCTTT | CSVEGRGDGAFF
- | many | TRBJ2-5 | TRBV14 | TGTGCCAGCAGCCAAGTGGTTCGGGAGACCCAGTACTTC | CASSQVVRETQYF
TRBD2 | many | TRBJ2-3 | TRBV5-6 | TGTGCCAGCAGCTTGGGGACTAGTGGATTCACAGATACGCAGTATTTT | CASSLGTSGFTDTQYF
- | many | TRBJ2-7 | TRBV18 | TGTGCCAGCTCACCAAGGTATGGAAGCGAGCAGTACTTC | CASSPRYGSEQYF
TRBD2 | many | TRBJ2-1 | TRBV11-2 | TGTGCCAGCAGACGTGACCCAGATAGCGGGGGGCCCTACAATGAGCAGTTCTTC | CASRRDPDSGGPYNEQFF
- | - | TRBJ2-4 | TRBV5-3 | TGTGCCAGAAGCTTCCTGTCCCCTTGGAACATTCAGTACTTC | CARSFLSPWNIQYF
- | many | TRBJ2-1 | TRBV5-8 | TGTGCCGGAAGGGACGGAGCCTACAATGAGCAGTTCTTC | CAGRDGAYNEQFF
TRBD2 | many | TRBJ2-1 | TRBV20-1 | TGCAGTGCTCCATCGGGACTAGAACATTACAATGAGCAGTTCTTC | CSAPSGLEHYNEQFF
- | many | TRBJ2-6 | TRBV27 | TGTGCCAGCAGCCCGGGCCCATCAACTGGGGCCAACGTCCTGACTTTC | CASSPGPSTGANVLTF
- | many | TRBJ2-5 | TRBV12-3/TRBV12-4 | TGTGCCAGCAGTTTAGGGGAAGACGGGACCCAGTACTTC | CASSLGEDGTQYF
- | many | TRBJ2-6 | TRBV28 | TGTGCCAGCAGCGGATCGGCAACTGGGGCCAACGTCCTGACTTTC | CASSGSATGANVLTF
- | - | TRBJ2-7 | TRBV7-9 | TGTGCCAGCAGCGCCCCCGTGACCCAAACCTACGAGCAGTACTTC | CASSAPVTQTYEQYF
- | many | TRBJ2-5 | TRBV27 | TGTGCCAGCAGTACCCCGACCGATTACCAAGAGACCCAGTACTTC | CASSTPTDYQETQYF
TRBD1 | many | TRBJ1-5 | TRBV7-8 | TGTGCCAGCAGCTTGGGGGGACAGTTTTGGAATCAGCCCCAGCATTTT | CASSLGGQFWNQPQHF
- | many | TRBJ1-4 | TRBV5-6 | TGTGCCAGCAGCTTAGGATGGGCTAATGAAAAACTGTTTTTT | CASSLGWANEKLFF
- | many | TRBJ2-1 | TRBV7-9 | TGTGCCAGCAGCCCGGACTACTTAGTGCCGTTCTTC | CASSPDYLVPFF
- | many | TRBJ1-6 | TRBV5-5 | TGTGCCAGCAGCTTGGCTCAATCGAAGGGGGGCCCCCTCCACTTT | CASSLAQSKGGPLHF
- | many | TRBJ2-3 | TRBV5-1 | TGCGCCAGCAGCTTGCCCACCACAGATACGCAGTATTTT | CASSLPTTDTQYF
TRBD1 | many | TRBJ1-1 | TRBV18 | TGTGCCAGCTCACTTACTTTAGGACAGGGAACCACGAACACTGAAGCTTTCTTT | CASSLTLGQGTTNTEAFF
- | many | TRBJ2-7 | TRBV29-1 | TGCAGCGTTGGTAGCGATTTGGGCGAGCAGTACTTC | CSVGSDLGEQYF
- | many | TRBJ1-1 | TRBV20-1 | TGCAGTGCTAGAGGCAGGCCTGAAGCTTTCTTT | CSARGRPEAFF
- | many | TRBJ2-5 | TRBV28 | TGTGCCAGCAGTTTCTGGGACTCGGGTTCTTTGTTGGAGACCCAGTACTTC | CASSFWDSGSLLETQYF
- | many | TRBJ2-6 | TRBV5-1 | TGCGCCAGCAGCTTGGACGGGGCCAACGTCCTGACTTTC | CASSLDGANVLTF
- | many | TRBJ2-5 | TRBV13 | TGTGCCAGCAGCTTCGGTCCGAGCGTGGAGACCCAGTACTTC | CASSFGPSVETQYF
- | large | TRBJ1-1 | TRBV20-1 | TGCAGTGCTCCCCTCACCCTGGTTGGCACTGAAGCTTTCTTT | CSAPLTLVGTEAFF